The 4 T cell receptor beta chains given below trace back to one sample, sequenced in a study of response to subunit inactivated influenza vaccine. In TCRdb, the RT-PCR reads were re-called with MiXCR into one record per CDR3 protein. The repertoire holds hundreds of thousands of distinct CDR3 sequences, 14% seen once, with 7.5% to 8% in the top ten. The sample in question was PBMCs from blood, obtained 14 to 15 days before vaccination. The receptors derive from a man aged 45-60 years who received an inactivated influenza vaccine.

This clonotype was observed at least ten times. The rearrangement uses TRBV7-2 and TRBJ2-2; a possible D gene is TRBD2 (6 bases). The CDR3 sequence is 14 residues long. Trimming stripped 0 bases from V and 7 bases from J, with 9 bases between. Germline V gene data show CDR1 as SGHTA and CDR2 as FQGNSA. The DNA for the CDR3 is TGTGCCAGCAGCTTAGCCGGGGGTAACGGGGAGCTGTTTTTT. It translates to CASSLAGGNGELFF.

This clonotype was recorded many times. The CDR3 reads CASSPSQNYGYTF. The CDR3 nucleotides read TGTGCCAGCAGCCCCAGTCAAAACTATGGCTACACCTTC. The chain joins TRBV7-2 to TRBJ1-2, with unresolved D. The CDR3 consists of 13 residues. Deletions cut 5 bases from V and 2 bases from J, with 9 bases between. Germline lookup yields CDR1 SGHTA and CDR2 FQGNSA. Combining the CDR3 with reference TRBV7-2 and TRBJ1-2 gives the whole variable domain GAGVSQSPSNKVTEKGKDVELRCDPISGHTALYWYRQSLGQGLEFLIYFQGNSAPDKSGLPSDRFSAERTGGSVSTLTIQRTQQEDSAVYLCASSPSQNYGYTFGSGTRLTVV.

The sample holds one count of this clonotype. The rearrangement uses TRBV10-2 and TRBJ1-2, with 7 bases fitting TRBD1. Germline CDR1 WSHSY, CDR2 SAAADI. V was clipped by 3 bases and J by 4 bases; unmatched bases: 5. This CDR3 spans 14 amino acids. CDR3 bases: TGCGCCAGCAGTGACGAGACAGGGTTCTATGGCTACACCTTC. This encodes CASSDETGFYGYTF.

The chain carries TRBV21-1 and TRBJ2-5. TRBV21-1 is a recognized pseudogene. The length of the CDR3 is 12 residues. The CDR3 sequence is CASSKVVETQYF. CDR3 DNA sequence: TGTGCCAGCAGCAAGGTTGTAGAGACCCAGTACTTC.